Listed below are T cell receptor beta chains from one sample, sequenced in a study of CD8 T cells in ankylosing spondylitis. TCRdb independently ran MiXCR on the 5' RACE reads; one entry per CDR3 protein. The repertoire consists of around 480,000 distinct CDR3 sequences, with roughly 17% occurring once and the leading ten covering approximately 0.97%. Material for sequencing was blood, either unsorted or a sorted T cell fraction (not recorded which). Receptor source: a male donor with ankylosing spondylitis. Both conserved end residues are part of each CDR3. D genes are given only for firm matches. Part of the rows lack a size; the others show once, few, many or a class for expanded clones.

cdr3_nt | cdr3_aa | v_call | clone_size | j_call | d_call
TGTGCCAGCACTGACAGTTACACTGAAGCTTTCTTT | CASTDSYTEAFF | TRBV12-3/TRBV12-4 | many | TRBJ1-1 | .
TGTGCCAGCAGCTGGGACAGGGGGCGCCCAGATACGCAGTATTTT | CASSWDRGRPDTQYF | TRBV7-2 | few | TRBJ2-3 | TRBD1
TGTGCCAGCAGCCCACTACCGGGACAGGGGGCCCTGGGGGCCAACGTCCTGACTTTC | CASSPLPGQGALGANVLTF | TRBV2 | once | TRBJ2-6 | TRBD1
TGCGCCAGTTCAGGGGCGCCGGATGGCTACACCTTC | CASSGAPDGYTF | TRBV5-1 | . | TRBJ1-2 | .
TGCGCCAGCAGCCCCCGCGTTAGTGAGCAGTTCTTC | CASSPRVSEQFF | TRBV5-1 | . | TRBJ2-1 | .
TGTGCCACCAGTGACCCCCGACTAGCGGACAACTACAATGAGCAGTTCTTC | CATSDPRLADNYNEQFF | TRBV24-1 | few | TRBJ2-1 | TRBD2
TGTGCCAGCTCACCTCTAGGGACGACGGGCAATGAGCAGTTCTTC | CASSPLGTTGNEQFF | TRBV18 | few | TRBJ2-1 | .
TGTGCCAGCAGTGGGGGACTAGCGGCCTACGAGCAGTACTTC | CASSGGLAAYEQYF | TRBV28 | . | TRBJ2-7 | TRBD2
TGTGCCAGCAGTCAAGATAGCGGGGGGGCGGTCTACAATGAGCAGTTCTTC | CASSQDSGGAVYNEQFF | TRBV6-1 | few | TRBJ2-1 | TRBD2
TGTGCCAGCCAGGTCGCACTTGGCGAGCAGTACTTC | CASQVALGEQYF | TRBV6-1 | . | TRBJ2-7 | .
TGTGCCAGCAGTCCGGACCTCACCGGGGAGCTGTTTTTT | CASSPDLTGELFF | TRBV12-3/TRBV12-4 | many | TRBJ2-2 | .
TGTGCCAGCACAGGACTAGCGGGCATCTCTGGGGCCAACGTCCTGACTTTC | CASTGLAGISGANVLTF | TRBV7-2 | few | TRBJ2-6 | TRBD2
TGTGCCAGCAGTTACGGGGGCATCACCTCTGAATACGAGCAGTACTTC | CASSYGGITSEYEQYF | TRBV6-2/TRBV6-3 | . | TRBJ2-7 | .
TGTGCCAGCGGCCGGGACTATGGAGATACGCAGTATTTT | CASGRDYGDTQYF | TRBV9 | . | TRBJ2-3 | TRBD2
TGTGCCAGCAGAGAACACGAGAACACTGAAGCTTTCTTT | CASREHENTEAFF | TRBV12-3/TRBV12-4 | many | TRBJ1-1 | .
TGCAGTGCTAGAAGGGGGGCGGGCGACTCCCGCCAAGAGACCCAGTACTTC | CSARRGAGDSRQETQYF | TRBV20-1 | . | TRBJ2-5 | .
TGCGCCAGCAGCTTGGGAACACAGGGAGGCGAGCAGTACTTC | CASSLGTQGGEQYF | TRBV5-1 | . | TRBJ2-7 | .
TGTGCCAGCCGGGGTCCGGAATACCTAAACATTCAGTACTTC | CASRGPEYLNIQYF | TRBV5-6 | few | TRBJ2-4 | .
TGTGCCAGCAGCTTAGTAGCGGGGGGGCGTACCGGGGAGCTGTTTTTT | CASSLVAGGRTGELFF | TRBV7-2 | . | TRBJ2-2 | TRBD2
TGTGCCACGGGACTAGCGGGCACAGATACGCAGTATTTT | CATGLAGTDTQYF | TRBV24-1 | few | TRBJ2-3 | TRBD2
TGTGCCAGCACTTTCTCGGGTGGGGACCAGCCCCAGCATTTT | CASTFSGGDQPQHF | TRBV2 | few | TRBJ1-5 | .
TGTGCCAGCAGTTACCCTGGAGGAAACACCATATATTTT | CASSYPGGNTIYF | TRBV6-5 | . | TRBJ1-3 | .
TGCAGTGCTAGAGGTAGTTACAGGGACACTGAAGCTTTCTTT | CSARGSYRDTEAFF | TRBV20-1 | . | TRBJ1-1 | .
TGTGCCAGCAGCCAAGACGGGGGACTAGCGGTCTCCTACGAGCAGTACTTC | CASSQDGGLAVSYEQYF | TRBV14 | few | TRBJ2-7 | TRBD2
TGTGCCAGCAGAGTCACACGGGGTTCCGGGGAGCTGTTTTTT | CASRVTRGSGELFF | TRBV6-1 | . | TRBJ2-2 | .
TGTGCCAGCAGCCAAGATGAAACAGGGGATAATAATGAGCAGTTCTTC | CASSQDETGDNNEQFF | TRBV14 | . | TRBJ2-1 | TRBD1
TGTGCCAGCAAGAAAAACCCCAGGGTACGTTACACTGAAGCTTTCTTT | CASKKNPRVRYTEAFF | TRBV6-1 | . | TRBJ1-1 | .
TGTGCCAGCAGCTCTAGGGGACTAGCGGGAGGGCCCCAAGAGACCCAGTACTTC | CASSSRGLAGGPQETQYF | TRBV11-2 | . | TRBJ2-5 | TRBD2
TGTGCCAGCAGTTTATATACCCCGGGTGGGAATGAGCAGTTCTTC | CASSLYTPGGNEQFF | TRBV27 | once | TRBJ2-1 | .
TGTGCCACCAGTGATTCCGGCACCGGGGAGCTGTTTTTT | CATSDSGTGELFF | TRBV24-1 | few | TRBJ2-2 | .
TGCGCCAGCAGCTTGGGGGGGCCCGGGGGTAGCACAGATACGCAGTATTTT | CASSLGGPGGSTDTQYF | TRBV5-1 | . | TRBJ2-3 | .
TGTGCCAGCAGCTTATCCGACCCAGGTTACACCGGGGAGCTGTTTTTT | CASSLSDPGYTGELFF | TRBV11-2 | many | TRBJ2-2 | .
TGTGCCAGCAGCACAGGGGGGGCCGTGAACACCGGGGAGCTGTTTTTT | CASSTGGAVNTGELFF | TRBV12-3/TRBV12-4 | . | TRBJ2-2 | .
TGTGCCACCCCCGGACTAGCGGGAGAGGAGCAGTTCTTC | CATPGLAGEEQFF | TRBV6-2/TRBV6-3 | . | TRBJ2-1 | TRBD2
TGTGCCAGCAGTGGCGGGAGTGGAGTCAATGAGCAGTTCTTC | CASSGGSGVNEQFF | TRBV2 | . | TRBJ2-1 | TRBD2
TGTGCCACCAGTGAATCAGCAGGGGTGGGGGCCCAGCATTTT | CATSESAGVGAQHF | TRBV24-1 | . | TRBJ1-5 | .
TGTGCCAGCAGCCATACAGGCAATCAATACTATGGCTACACCTTC | CASSHTGNQYYGYTF | TRBV3-1 | few | TRBJ1-2 | .
TGTGCCAGCAGCTCTACTGGACAGGGGCGATCCTACGAGCAGTACTTC | CASSSTGQGRSYEQYF | TRBV7-2 | . | TRBJ2-7 | TRBD1
TGTGCCAGCAGTTTAGCGGAGGAGCAGTTCTTC | CASSLAEEQFF | TRBV12-3/TRBV12-4 | many | TRBJ2-1 | .
TGCAGTGCTAGAACCCTCTCTGGAAACACCATATATTTT | CSARTLSGNTIYF | TRBV20-1 | . | TRBJ1-3 | .
TGTGCCAGCAGTGACTCACAGGCTAGCACAGATACGCAGTATTTT | CASSDSQASTDTQYF | TRBV6-5 | . | TRBJ2-3 | .
TGTGCCAGCAGTTACGGGACAGCCAGGGTTGAGACCCAGTACTTC | CASSYGTARVETQYF | TRBV6-5 | . | TRBJ2-5 | TRBD1
TGTGCCAGTAGTAGTCATTTAGGAAGGAGCACTGAAGCTTTCTTT | CASSSHLGRSTEAFF | TRBV19 | . | TRBJ1-1 | .
TGTGCCAGCAGCTTAGCGCCCTCTGGGGCCAACGTCCTGACTTTC | CASSLAPSGANVLTF | TRBV7-2 | many | TRBJ2-6 | .
TGCGCCAGCAGCCCCACCCCCGGGGGGAACCAAGAGACCCAGTACTTC | CASSPTPGGNQETQYF | TRBV5-1 | few | TRBJ2-5 | TRBD2
TGTGCCAGCAGCGCAGACAGGGGAACCTACAATGAGCAGTTCTTC | CASSADRGTYNEQFF | TRBV7-2 | few | TRBJ2-1 | TRBD1
TGTGCCAGCAGCTTAATCAATAGCGGGAGTCTCGGATATACGCAGTATTTT | CASSLINSGSLGYTQYF | TRBV7-2 | . | TRBJ2-3 | TRBD2
TGTGCCAGCAGCCAAGGACAGATGAACACTGAAGCTTTCTTT | CASSQGQMNTEAFF | TRBV3-1 | . | TRBJ1-1 | .
TGCAGTGCCAAGGACAGGCGGGAGACCCAGTACTTC | CSAKDRRETQYF | TRBV20-1 | . | TRBJ2-5 | TRBD1
TGCAGTGCTAGCGGGAGGGCCGGCGAGACCCAGTACTTC | CSASGRAGETQYF | TRBV20-1 | few | TRBJ2-5 | TRBD2
TGTGCCAGCAGTTATTCCGGGACACGCACAGATACGCAGTATTTT | CASSYSGTRTDTQYF | TRBV6-2/TRBV6-3 | few | TRBJ2-3 | .
TGTGCCAGCAGTTACCGTCCCGGGACAGGGACCGGGGCCAACGTCCTGACTTTC | CASSYRPGTGTGANVLTF | TRBV6-5 | few | TRBJ2-6 | TRBD1